A single sample gave rise to the 25 T cell receptor beta chains below, sequenced in a study of radiotherapy plus CTLA-4 blockade in lung cancer. The data were produced by immunoSEQ multiplex PCR, yet TCRdb's version contains in-frame clones alone and is incomplete. The table records around 70,000 clones, roughly four fifths of them present only once. Material: peripheral blood, obtained from a patient treated with radiotherapy plus ipilimumab. The receptors shown here come from a human donor with non-small cell lung cancer who had a partial response to radiotherapy plus ipilimumab.

This sequence joins TRBV19 and TRBJ1-2; possible D gene TRBD1, 5 bases. Per germline, CDR1 LNHDA and CDR2 SQIVND (reference sequence). This CDR3 has 15 residues. Trimming stripped 7 bases from V and 4 bases from J, with 19 bases between. The CDR3 reads CASKGNLQRLYGYTF. The CDR3 coding sequence is TGTGCCAGTAAGGGGAACCTACAGCGTCTCTATGGCTACACCTTC.

The chain combines TRBV5-4 with TRBJ2-7; 8 nucleotides agree with TRBD1. The germline gives CDR1 SGHNT, CDR2 YYREEE (reference sequence). The CDR3 runs 13 residues. V lost 3 bases to trimming and J lost 3 bases; unmatched junction nucleotides: 2. CDR3 residues: CASSSGQGYEQYF. In DNA form, the CDR3 reads TGTGCCAGCAGCTCTGGACAGGGCTACGAGCAGTACTTC.

V is TRBV25-1 and J is TRBJ2-1; 13 bases agree with TRBD2. The V gene's germline CDR1 is MGHDK and CDR2 SYGVNS. Trimming removed 5 bases from V and 4 bases from J; junction bases left unmatched: 5. The CDR3 has 16 residues. CDR3 region: CASSRPGLAGYNEQFF. DNA for the CDR3: TGTGCCAGCAGTAGGCCGGGACTAGCGGGATACAATGAGCAGTTCTTC.

The chain employs TRBV12-5 and TRBJ2-7; D is uncertain. V lost 6 bases and J lost 6, with 12 bases in between. This CDR3 spans 12 amino acids. Germline CDR1 is LGHNT and CDR2 is FRNRAP. CDR3 region: CASGWNGGEQYF. CDR3 nucleotides: TGTGCTAGTGGCTGGAACGGCGGCGAGCAGTACTTC.

The chain joins TRBV5-8 to TRBJ1-5, with 9 bases matching TRBD1. This CDR3 comprises 15 residues. CDR1 is SGHTS, CDR2 YDEGEE, per germline. V lost 4 bases to trimming and J lost 4 bases; unmatched junction nucleotides: 6. The CDR3 region is CASSRTGVRNQPQHF. The CDR3 DNA reads TGTGCCAGCAGCAGGACAGGGGTAAGGAATCAGCCCCAGCATTTT.

V usage is TRBV7-2 and J usage is TRBJ2-7, with D maybe TRBD2 (5 bases). V was pared by 5 bases and J by 4 bases, with 9 bases between. Germline V gene lookup returns CDR1 SGHTA and CDR2 FQGNSA. This CDR3 spans 12 amino acids. As DNA, the CDR3 is TGTGCCAGCAGCAAGACGGGGTACGAGCAGTACTTC. Amino acids: CASSKTGYEQYF.

The J gene is TRBJ1-3, the V gene TRBV11-2, with D uncertain. This CDR3 comprises 18 residues. Germline CDR1 reads SGHAT; CDR2 reads FQNNGV. V was pared by 0 bases and J by 2 bases, with 17 bases between. CDR3 residues: CASSLDPPGRSAGNTIYF. CDR3 coding DNA: TGTGCCAGCAGCTTAGATCCCCCAGGTCGCTCTGCTGGAAACACCATATATTTT.

The rearrangement links TRBV18 to TRBJ2-7; 7 positions match TRBD1. With 6 bases clipped from V and 4 bases from J, the junction kept 9 bases outside the gene matches. The CDR3 consists of 14 residues. The germline V gene encodes CDR1 KGHSH and CDR2 LQKENI. CDR3 nucleotides: TGTGCCAGCTCGACATGGGACAGCGGATACGAGCAGTACTTC. Protein product: CASSTWDSGYEQYF.

There are a few counts of this clone. V is TRBV9 and J is TRBJ2-3, with D unresolved. The germline V and J ends were trimmed by 1 base and 6 bases, with 12 bases remaining between them. Germline values: CDR1 SGDLS, CDR2 YYNGEE. This CDR3 is built from 14 residues. The CDR3 DNA reads TGTGCCAGCAGCGTATCGGCGGATTTGGATACGCAGTATTTT. The encoded protein is CASSVSADLDTQYF.

This clone was counted only a few times. The CDR3 spells CASSWDMSTDTQYF. The CDR3 DNA reads as TGTGCCAGCAGTTGGGACATGAGCACAGATACGCAGTATTTT. The chain couples TRBV28 to TRBJ2-3; TRBD1 might be the D (6 bases). Trimming shortened V by 4 bases and J by 0 bases, and 8 bases separated the two germline ends. The CDR3 length is 14 residues. From germline, CDR1 is MDHEN and CDR2 SYDVKM.

Here the CDR3 DNA reads TGCGCCAGCAGCTTGGGTGGAGCGGACCCTGAAAACGCTTTCTTT. Residues: CASSLGGADPENAFF. The chain links TRBV5-1 to TRBJ1-1; the D is unclear. Germline V gene sequence: CDR1 SGHRS, CDR2 YFSETQ. The CDR3 spans 15 residues. The V end was cut by 0 bases, the J end by 11 bases, with 20 bases between. Combining the CDR3 with reference TRBV5-1 and TRBJ1-1 gives the whole variable domain KAGVTQTPRYLIKTRGQQVTLSCSPISGHRSVSWYQQTPGQGLQFLFEYFSETQRNKGNFPGRFSGRQFSNSRSEMNVSTLELGDSALYLCASSLGGADPENAFFGQGTRLTVV.

The V call is TRBV4-2, the J call TRBJ1-3; D is unresolved. The CDR3 loop spans 15 amino acids. Trimming cost V 5 bases and J 0 bases, with 11 bases left between them. The germline V gene encodes CDR1 LGHNA and CDR2 YNFKEQ. The CDR3 region has the DNA TGTGCCAGCAGCGATGAACAGAGCTCTGGAAACACCATATATTTT. Amino acid sequence: CASSDEQSSGNTIYF.

The CDR3 is CASSLAVRVPTYEQYF. CDR3 bases: TGCGCCAGCAGCTTGGCCGTCCGGGTGCCTACCTACGAGCAGTACTTC. The genes are TRBV5-1 and TRBJ2-7; D unclear. From germline, CDR1 is SGHRS and CDR2 YFSETQ. This CDR3 has 16 residues. Trimming took off 0 bases at V and 2 bases at J, with 15 bases between the two ends.

The rearrangement uses TRBV27 and TRBJ1-5; possibly TRBD1 for D (6 bases). CDR3 length equals 19 residues. Germline CDR1 is MNHEY and CDR2 is SMNVEV (reference sequence). V was trimmed by 5 bases and J by 4 bases, leaving 27 bases between them. The CDR3 DNA sequence: TGTGCCAGCAGTAACCCCCCCAGCGGCGGGGGGCGGTGGAATCAGCCCCAGCATTTT. Protein product: CASSNPPSGGGRWNQPQHF.

The gene calls are TRBV28 and TRBJ2-7; no firm D call. Germline V gene sequence: CDR1 MDHEN, CDR2 SYDVKM. The CDR3 has 13 residues. Trimming removed 5 bases from V and 5 bases from J, with 13 bases in between. DNA of the CDR3: TGTGCCAGCAGTCCCGTTACCGAGCACGAGCAGTACTTC. Translating gives CASSPVTEHEQYF.

The gene calls are TRBV25-1 and TRBJ1-1; 11 positions agree with TRBD1. Germline lookup yields CDR1 MGHDK and CDR2 SYGVNS. J was trimmed by 4 bases and V by 3 bases; bases with no gene match: 4. This CDR3 contains 15 residues. The CDR3 reads CASSEAGTGGTEAFF. CDR3 bases: TGTGCCAGCAGTGAGGCCGGGACAGGGGGCACTGAAGCTTTCTTT.

V gene TRBV4-2 combines with J gene TRBJ1-5, with D unresolved. With 4 bases removed from V and 3 bases from J, the gap between germline ends came to 19 bases. Per germline, CDR1 LGHNA and CDR2 YNFKEQ. The CDR3 has 17 residues. The CDR3 DNA reads as TGTGCCAGCAGCCCAGCGCCGGAGGCTCTCCTCAATCAGCCCCAGCATTTT. As protein: CASSPAPEALLNQPQHF.

The chain has TRBV10-3 and TRBJ2-3, with D possibly matching TRBD1 (7 bases). V was cut by 8 bases and J by 0 bases, with 9 bases left in between. CDR1 and CDR2 (germline): ENHRY, SYGVKD. The CDR3 covers 13 residues. The CDR3 sequence: CAIAGQSTDTQYF. The CDR3 DNA reads TGTGCCATCGCGGGACAGAGCACAGATACGCAGTATTTT.

V is TRBV4-2 and J is TRBJ2-3; 7 nucleotides align to TRBD2. In germline, CDR1 is LGHNA, CDR2 YNFKEQ. This CDR3 comprises 16 residues. Trimming cost V 0 bases and J 1 base; bases outside gene matches: 4. This chain's CDR3 is CASSQERSGGTDTQYF. The CDR3 coding sequence is TGTGCCAGCAGCCAAGAAAGGAGCGGGGGCACAGATACGCAGTATTTT.

This chain connects TRBV9 to TRBJ2-2; tentatively, D is TRBD2 (5 bases). V was shortened by 0 bases and J by 6 bases, with 12 bases between the two germline ends. In germline, CDR1 is SGDLS, CDR2 YYNGEE. This CDR3 spans 15 amino acids. CDR3 nucleotide sequence: TGTGCCAGCAGCGTAGATTTCCGGCGGGCCGGGGAGCTGTTTTTT. It is translated as CASSVDFRRAGELFF.

This chain links TRBV5-1 with TRBJ1-1; D is perhaps TRBD1 (6 bases). V was pared by 0 bases and J by 4 bases, with 16 bases between. CDR1 and CDR2 (germline): SGHRS, YFSETQ. The CDR3 sequence is 16 residues long. The DNA of the CDR3 is TGCGCCAGCAGCTTGGAGACCCCGAAGACAGGCACTGAAGCTTTCTTT. This translates into CASSLETPKTGTEAFF. Complete variable domain (other parts from reference TRBV5-1 and TRBJ1-1): KAGVTQTPRYLIKTRGQQVTLSCSPISGHRSVSWYQQTPGQGLQFLFEYFSETQRNKGNFPGRFSGRQFSNSRSEMNVSTLELGDSALYLCASSLETPKTGTEAFFGQGTRLTVV.

This sequence joins TRBV7-2 and TRBJ1-2; 8 nucleotides match TRBD1. CDR3 size: 15 residues. CDR1 and CDR2 (germline): SGHTA, FQGNSA. Germline trimming cut 3 bases from V and 6 bases from J; bases unmatched to any gene: 9. The CDR3 sequence: CASSLRFRGPDGYTF. The CDR3 DNA follows: TGTGCCAGCAGCTTGCGTTTCAGGGGGCCGGATGGCTACACCTTC.

This clone was detected a few times. This rearrangement joins TRBV5-5 to TRBJ2-7, with TRBD1 as a possible D gene (6 bases). With 1 base removed from V and 7 bases from J, the gap between germline ends came to 15 bases. Germline V gene data show CDR1 as SGHKS and CDR2 as YYEKEE (reference sequence). The CDR3 is made up of 14 amino acids. The CDR3 here is CASSLPGALGEQYF. CDR3 in DNA: TGTGCCAGCAGCTTGCCAGGGGCCCTGGGGGAGCAGTACTTC.

V and J are TRBV5-4 and TRBJ1-1, with 7 bases identical to TRBD1. CDR3 length: 15 amino acids. CDR1 and CDR2 from the germline V gene are SGHNT and YYREEE (reference sequence). V lost 2 bases and J lost 4; bases outside the gene matches: 8. The CDR3 protein is CASSFGQGGGTEAFF. The CDR3 region has the DNA TGTGCCAGCAGCTTCGGCCAGGGGGGTGGCACTGAAGCTTTCTTT.

The chain recombines TRBV28 with TRBJ2-7; no clear D. The CDR3 runs 12 residues. CDR1 is MDHEN and CDR2 is SYDVKM in the germline V gene. V dropped 10 bases and J dropped 0 bases, with 10 bases sitting between them. The CDR3 DNA reads as TGTGCCACGATAGAGTCCTCCTACGAGCAGTACTTC. Translated: CATIESSYEQYF. Using reference TRBV28 and TRBJ2-7 for the parts outside the CDR3, the full variable domain is DVKVTQSSRYLVKRTGEKVFLECVQDMDHENMFWYRQDPGLGLRLIYFSYDVKMKEKGDIPEGYSVSREKKERFSLILESASTNQTSMYLCATIESSYEQYFGPGTRLTVT.